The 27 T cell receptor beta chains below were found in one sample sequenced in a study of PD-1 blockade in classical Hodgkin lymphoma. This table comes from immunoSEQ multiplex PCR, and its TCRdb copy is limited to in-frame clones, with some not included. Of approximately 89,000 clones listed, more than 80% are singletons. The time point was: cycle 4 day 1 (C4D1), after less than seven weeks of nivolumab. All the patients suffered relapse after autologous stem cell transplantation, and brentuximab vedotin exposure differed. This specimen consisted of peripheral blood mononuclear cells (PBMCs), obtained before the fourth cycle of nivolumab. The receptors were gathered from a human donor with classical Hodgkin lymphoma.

CDR3 loop: CASSPLREREQYF. In nucleotides, the CDR3 is TGTGCCAGCAGCCCACTCAGGGAGAGGGAGCAGTACTTC. The chain couples TRBV7-2 to TRBJ2-7, with D possibly called TRBD1 or TRBD2 (5 bases each). The V and J ends lost 5 bases and 7 bases respectively, with 15 bases between them. The CDR3 loop spans 13 amino acids. From germline, CDR1 is SGHTA and CDR2 FQGNSA.

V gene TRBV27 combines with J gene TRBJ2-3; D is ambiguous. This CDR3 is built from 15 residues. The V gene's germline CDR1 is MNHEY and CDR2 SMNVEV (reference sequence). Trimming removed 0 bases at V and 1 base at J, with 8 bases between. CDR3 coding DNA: TGTGCCAGCAGTTTATCGCCGGGCCGCACAGATACGCAGTATTTT. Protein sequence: CASSLSPGRTDTQYF.

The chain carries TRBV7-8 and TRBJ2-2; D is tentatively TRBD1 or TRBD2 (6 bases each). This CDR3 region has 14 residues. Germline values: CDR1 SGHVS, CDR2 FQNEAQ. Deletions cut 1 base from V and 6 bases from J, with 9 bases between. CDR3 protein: CASSLVGGPGELFF. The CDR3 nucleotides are TGTGCCAGCAGCTTAGTGGGGGGCCCCGGGGAGCTGTTTTTT.

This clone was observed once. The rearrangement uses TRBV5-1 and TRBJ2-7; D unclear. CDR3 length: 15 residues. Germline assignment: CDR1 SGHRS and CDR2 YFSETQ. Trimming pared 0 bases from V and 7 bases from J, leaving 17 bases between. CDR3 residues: CASSLADSRLSEQYF. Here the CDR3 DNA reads TGCGCCAGCAGCTTGGCCGATAGCCGGCTGTCAGAGCAGTACTTC.

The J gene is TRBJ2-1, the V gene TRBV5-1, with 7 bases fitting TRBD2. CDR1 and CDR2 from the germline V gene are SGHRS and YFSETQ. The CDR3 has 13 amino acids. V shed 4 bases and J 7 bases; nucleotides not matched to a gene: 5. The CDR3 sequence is CASSLTSLNEQFF. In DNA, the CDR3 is TGCGCCAGCAGCCTGACTAGCTTGAATGAGCAGTTCTTC.

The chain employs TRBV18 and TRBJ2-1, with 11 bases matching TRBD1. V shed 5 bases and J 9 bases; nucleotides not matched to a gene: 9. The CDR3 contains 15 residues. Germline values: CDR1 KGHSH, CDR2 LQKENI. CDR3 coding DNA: TGTGCCAGCTCATCCGGGACAGGGGGTTTCCGTGAGCAGTTCTTC. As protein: CASSSGTGGFREQFF.

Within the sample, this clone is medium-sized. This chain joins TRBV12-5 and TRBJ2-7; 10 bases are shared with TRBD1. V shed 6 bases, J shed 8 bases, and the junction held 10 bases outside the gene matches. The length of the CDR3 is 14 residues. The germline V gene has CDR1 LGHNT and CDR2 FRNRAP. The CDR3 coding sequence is TGTGCTAGTGGACCCCCCGGGACAGGGGAGAAGCAGTACTTC. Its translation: CASGPPGTGEKQYF.

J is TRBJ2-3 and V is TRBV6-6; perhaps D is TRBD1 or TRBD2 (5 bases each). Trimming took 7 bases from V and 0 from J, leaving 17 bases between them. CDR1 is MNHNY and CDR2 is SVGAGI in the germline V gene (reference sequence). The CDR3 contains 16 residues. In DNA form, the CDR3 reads TGTGCCAGCAAACCCTCGGGGCCCCCTAGCACAGATACGCAGTATTTT. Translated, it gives CASKPSGPPSTDTQYF.

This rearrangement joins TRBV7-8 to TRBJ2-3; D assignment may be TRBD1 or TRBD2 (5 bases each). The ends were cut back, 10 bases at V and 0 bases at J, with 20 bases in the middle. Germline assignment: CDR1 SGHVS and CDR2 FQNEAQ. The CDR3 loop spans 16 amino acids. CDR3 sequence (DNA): TGTGCCACCCAGCCCCAAACCAGGGAGAGCACAGATACGCAGTATTTT. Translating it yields CATQPQTRESTDTQYF.

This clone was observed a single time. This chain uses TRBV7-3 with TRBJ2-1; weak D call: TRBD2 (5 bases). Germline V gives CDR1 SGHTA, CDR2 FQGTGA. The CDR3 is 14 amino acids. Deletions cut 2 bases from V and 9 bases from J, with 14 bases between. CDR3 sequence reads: CASSLLGAASEQFF. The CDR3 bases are TGTGCCAGCAGCTTATTAGGAGCGGCAAGTGAGCAGTTCTTC. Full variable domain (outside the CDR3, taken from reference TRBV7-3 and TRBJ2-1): GAGVSQTPSNKVTEKGKYVELRCDPISGHTALYWYRQSLGQGPEFLIYFQGTGAADDSGLPNDRFFAVRPEGSVSTLKIQRTERGDSAVYLCASSLLGAASEQFFGPGTRLTVL.

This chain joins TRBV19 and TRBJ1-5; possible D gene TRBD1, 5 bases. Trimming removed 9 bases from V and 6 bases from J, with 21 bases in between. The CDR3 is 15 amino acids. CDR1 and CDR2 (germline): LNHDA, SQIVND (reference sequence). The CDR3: CASASQGFTGQPQHF. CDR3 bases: TGTGCCAGCGCCTCGCAGGGTTTCACCGGTCAGCCCCAGCATTTT.

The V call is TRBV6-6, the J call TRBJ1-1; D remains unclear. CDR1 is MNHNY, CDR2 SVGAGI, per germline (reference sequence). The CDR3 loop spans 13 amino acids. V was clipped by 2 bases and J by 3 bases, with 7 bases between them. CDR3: CASSYNKDTEAFF. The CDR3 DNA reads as TGTGCCAGCAGTTACAACAAAGACACTGAAGCTTTCTTT.

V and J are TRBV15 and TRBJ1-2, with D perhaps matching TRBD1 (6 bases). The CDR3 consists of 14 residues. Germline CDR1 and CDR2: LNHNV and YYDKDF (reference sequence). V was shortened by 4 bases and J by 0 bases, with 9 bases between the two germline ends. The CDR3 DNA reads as TGTGCCACCAGCAAGGGGGTCGCTAACTATGGCTACACCTTC. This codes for CATSKGVANYGYTF.

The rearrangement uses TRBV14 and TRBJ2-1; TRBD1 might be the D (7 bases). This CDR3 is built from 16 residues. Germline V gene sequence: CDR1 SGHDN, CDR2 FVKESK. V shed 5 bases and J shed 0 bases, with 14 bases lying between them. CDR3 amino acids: CASSSRQGGSYNEQFF. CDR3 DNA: TGTGCCAGCAGCTCCCGACAGGGAGGCTCCTACAATGAGCAGTTCTTC.

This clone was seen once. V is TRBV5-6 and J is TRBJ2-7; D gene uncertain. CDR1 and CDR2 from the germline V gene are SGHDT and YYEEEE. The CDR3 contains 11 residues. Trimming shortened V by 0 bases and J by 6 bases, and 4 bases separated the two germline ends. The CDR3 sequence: CASSLGPEQYF. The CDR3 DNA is TGTGCCAGCAGCTTGGGGCCCGAGCAGTACTTC. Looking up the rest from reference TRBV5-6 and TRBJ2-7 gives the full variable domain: DAGVTQSPTHLIKTRGQQVTLRCSPKSGHDTVSWYQQALGQGPQFIFQYYEEEERQRGNFPDRFSGHQFPNYSSELNVNALLLGDSALYLCASSLGPEQYFGPGTRLTVT.

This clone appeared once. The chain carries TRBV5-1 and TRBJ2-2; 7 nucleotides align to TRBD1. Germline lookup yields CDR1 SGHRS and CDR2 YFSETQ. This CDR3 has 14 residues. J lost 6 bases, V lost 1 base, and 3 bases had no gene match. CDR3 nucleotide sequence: TGCGCCAGCAGCTTGAGGCAGGGGGCCGGGGAGCTGTTTTTT. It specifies CASSLRQGAGELFF.

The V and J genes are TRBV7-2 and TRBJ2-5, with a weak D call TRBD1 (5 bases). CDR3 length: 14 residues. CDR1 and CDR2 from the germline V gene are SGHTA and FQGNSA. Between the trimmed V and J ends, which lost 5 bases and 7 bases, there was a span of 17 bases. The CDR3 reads CASSQGTTASTQYF. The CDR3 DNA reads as TGTGCCAGCAGCCAGGGAACGACCGCGTCGACCCAGTACTTC.

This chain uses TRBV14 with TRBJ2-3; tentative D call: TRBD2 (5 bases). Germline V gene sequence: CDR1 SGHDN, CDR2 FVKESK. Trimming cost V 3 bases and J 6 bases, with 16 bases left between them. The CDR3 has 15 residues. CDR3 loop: CASSHRLHLGDTQYF. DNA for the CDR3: TGTGCCAGCAGCCACCGACTACACCTAGGGGATACGCAGTATTTT.

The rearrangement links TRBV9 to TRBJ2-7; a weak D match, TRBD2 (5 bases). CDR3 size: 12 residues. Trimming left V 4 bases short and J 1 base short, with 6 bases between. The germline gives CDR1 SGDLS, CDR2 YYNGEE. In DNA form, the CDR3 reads TGTGCCAGCAGCCCGGGGTCCTACGAGCAGTACTTC. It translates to CASSPGSYEQYF.

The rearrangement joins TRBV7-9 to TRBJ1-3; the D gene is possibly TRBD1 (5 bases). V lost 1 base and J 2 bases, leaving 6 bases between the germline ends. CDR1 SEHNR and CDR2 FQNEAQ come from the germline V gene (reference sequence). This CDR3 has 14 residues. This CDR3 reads CASSLVGAGNTIYF. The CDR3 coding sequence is TGTGCCAGCAGCTTAGTGGGGGCTGGAAACACCATATATTTT.

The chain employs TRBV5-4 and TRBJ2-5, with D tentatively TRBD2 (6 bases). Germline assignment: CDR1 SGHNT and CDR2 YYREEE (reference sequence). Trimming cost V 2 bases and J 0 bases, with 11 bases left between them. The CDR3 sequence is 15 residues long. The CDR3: CASSFGGGHQETQYF. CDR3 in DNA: TGTGCCAGCAGCTTCGGGGGAGGCCACCAAGAGACCCAGTACTTC.

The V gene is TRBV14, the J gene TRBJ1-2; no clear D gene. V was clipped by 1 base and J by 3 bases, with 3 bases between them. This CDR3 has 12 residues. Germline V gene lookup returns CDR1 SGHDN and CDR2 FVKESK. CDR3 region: CASSQGHYGYTF. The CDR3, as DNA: TGTGCCAGCAGCCAAGGACACTATGGCTACACCTTC.

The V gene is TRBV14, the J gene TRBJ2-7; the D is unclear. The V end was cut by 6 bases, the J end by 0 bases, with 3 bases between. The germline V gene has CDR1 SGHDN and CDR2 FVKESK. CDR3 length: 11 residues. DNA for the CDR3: TGTGCCAGCAGTCACTCCTACGAGCAGTACTTC. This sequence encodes CASSHSYEQYF.

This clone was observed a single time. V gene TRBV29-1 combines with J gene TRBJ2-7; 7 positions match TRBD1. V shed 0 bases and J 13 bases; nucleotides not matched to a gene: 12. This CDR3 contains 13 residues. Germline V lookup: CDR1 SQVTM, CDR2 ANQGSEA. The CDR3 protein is CSVEDGRGGPSYF. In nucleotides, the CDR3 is TGCAGCGTTGAAGATGGCCGAGGGGGCCCCTCTTACTTC.

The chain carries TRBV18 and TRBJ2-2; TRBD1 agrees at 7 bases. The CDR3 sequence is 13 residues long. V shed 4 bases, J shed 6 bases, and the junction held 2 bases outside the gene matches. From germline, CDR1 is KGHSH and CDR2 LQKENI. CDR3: CASSQGAPGELFF. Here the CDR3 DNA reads TGTGCCAGCTCACAGGGGGCTCCCGGGGAGCTGTTTTTT.

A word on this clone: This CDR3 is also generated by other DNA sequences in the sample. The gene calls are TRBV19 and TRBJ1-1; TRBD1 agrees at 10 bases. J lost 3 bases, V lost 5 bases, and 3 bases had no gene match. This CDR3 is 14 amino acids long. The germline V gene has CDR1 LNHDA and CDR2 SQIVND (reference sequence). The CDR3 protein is CASSRTGGYTEAFF. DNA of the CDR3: TGTGCCAGTAGTCGGACAGGGGGGTACACTGAAGCTTTCTTT.

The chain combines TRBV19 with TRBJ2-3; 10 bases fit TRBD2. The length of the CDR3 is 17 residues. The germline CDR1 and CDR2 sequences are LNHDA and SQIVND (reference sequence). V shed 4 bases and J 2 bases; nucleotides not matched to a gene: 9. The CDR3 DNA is TGTGCCAGTAGTACCTTCCTAGCGGGAGTGTTCACAGATACGCAGTATTTT. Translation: CASSTFLAGVFTDTQYF.